These 6 T cell receptor beta chains were sequenced from one sample in a study of T cell repertoires in cytomegalovirus infection. MiXCR, applied by TCRdb to the reads, yields one record per CDR3 protein. The table lists roughly 230,000 distinct CDR3 sequences, approximately 15% of them singletons, with less than 50% in the top ten. The sample taken for sequencing was CD8+ T cells from PBMCs. The receptors were sampled from a human donor in good health (CMV status not recorded). Some clones in this sample may be carry-over from other donors' samples.

V usage is TRBV5-1 and J usage is TRBJ2-3, with D possibly matching TRBD2 (6 bases). Trimming cost V 4 bases and J 10 bases, with 19 bases left between them. The CDR3 sequence is 14 residues long. Germline V gene sequence: CDR1 SGHRS, CDR2 YFSETQ. The CDR3 region has the DNA TGCGCCAGCAGCGGGGGACTCCGGGTCGGCGCGCAGTATTTT. Its protein is CASSGGLRVGAQYF. Full variable domain (outside the CDR3, taken from reference TRBV5-1 and TRBJ2-3): KAGVTQTPRYLIKTRGQQVTLSCSPISGHRSVSWYQQTPGQGLQFLFEYFSETQRNKGNFPGRFSGRQFSNSRSEMNVSTLELGDSALYLCASSGGLRVGAQYFGPGTRLTVL.

This clonotype came up a few times. The chain joins TRBV7-3 to TRBJ2-3; 15 bases are shared with TRBD2. Per germline, CDR1 SGHTA and CDR2 FQGTGA. Trimming cost V 5 bases and J 4 bases; bases outside gene matches: 4. This CDR3 spans 16 amino acids. CDR3 residues: CASSPRTSGGADTQYF. CDR3 nucleotide sequence: TGTGCCAGCAGCCCCCGGACTAGCGGGGGGGCAGATACGCAGTATTTT.

V and J are TRBV4-3 and TRBJ2-2; a weak D match, TRBD2 (6 bases). V lost 0 bases and J lost 0, with 14 bases in between. There are 18 residues in the CDR3. CDR1 and CDR2 (germline): LGHNA, YSLEER. The CDR3 region has the DNA TGCGCCAGCAGCCAAGATCCCATGGCGGGGACGAACACCGGGGAGCTGTTTTTT. Its translation: CASSQDPMAGTNTGELFF.

The rearrangement uses TRBV11-2 and TRBJ1-1; the D is unclear. Germline V lookup: CDR1 SGHAT, CDR2 FQNNGV. The CDR3 has 13 amino acids. Trimming pared 5 bases from V and 0 bases from J, leaving 7 bases between. CDR3 bases: TGTGCCAGCAGCCGCTTTATGAACACTGAAGCTTTCTTT. Protein sequence: CASSRFMNTEAFF.

This clonotype showed up many times. The chain couples TRBV27 to TRBJ1-1, with D possibly TRBD1 on 6 matching bases. V lost 3 bases, J lost 1 base, and 15 bases lay in between. From germline, CDR1 is MNHEY and CDR2 SMNVEV (reference sequence). The CDR3 runs 16 residues. The CDR3 DNA follows: TGTGCCAGCAGTTTCGGGGGCCCGCTACCGAACACTGAAGCTTTCTTT. This codes for CASSFGGPLPNTEAFF.

J is TRBJ2-7 and V is TRBV6-2 or TRBV6-3, with TRBD2 identical over 7 bases. V shed 7 bases, J shed 4 bases, and the junction held 4 bases outside the gene matches. The germline CDR1 and CDR2 sequences are MNHEY and SVGEGT. The CDR3 is 12 residues long. The CDR3, as DNA: TGTGCCAGCACTCAAGCGGGGTACGAGCAGTACTTC. Encoded protein: CASTQAGYEQYF.